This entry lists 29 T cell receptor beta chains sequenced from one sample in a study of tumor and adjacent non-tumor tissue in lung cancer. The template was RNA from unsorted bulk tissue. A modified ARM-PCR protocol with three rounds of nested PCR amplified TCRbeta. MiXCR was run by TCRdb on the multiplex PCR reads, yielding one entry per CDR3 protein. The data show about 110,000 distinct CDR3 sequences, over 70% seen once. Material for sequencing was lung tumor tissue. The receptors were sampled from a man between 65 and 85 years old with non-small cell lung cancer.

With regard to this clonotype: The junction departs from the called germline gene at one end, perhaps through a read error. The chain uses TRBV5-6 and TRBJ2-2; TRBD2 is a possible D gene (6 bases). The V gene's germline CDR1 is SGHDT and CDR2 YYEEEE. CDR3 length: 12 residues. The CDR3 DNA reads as TGTGCCAGCAGTCCCCCGACCGGGGAGGTGTTTTTT. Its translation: CASSPPTGEVFF. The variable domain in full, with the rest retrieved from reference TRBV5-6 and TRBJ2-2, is DAGVTQSPTHLIKTRGQQVTLRCSPKSGHDTVSWYQQALGQGPQFIFQYYEEEERQRGNFPDRFSGHQFPNYSSELNVNALLLGDSALYLCASSPPTGEVFFGEGSRLTVL.

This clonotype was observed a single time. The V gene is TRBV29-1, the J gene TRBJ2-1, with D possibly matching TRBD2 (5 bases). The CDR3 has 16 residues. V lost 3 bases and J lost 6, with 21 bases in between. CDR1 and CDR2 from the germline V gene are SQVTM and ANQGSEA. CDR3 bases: TGCAGCGTTGAGGGAGTCCACTATCAGGACTGCAATGAGCAGTTCTTC. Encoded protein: CSVEGVHYQDCNEQFF.

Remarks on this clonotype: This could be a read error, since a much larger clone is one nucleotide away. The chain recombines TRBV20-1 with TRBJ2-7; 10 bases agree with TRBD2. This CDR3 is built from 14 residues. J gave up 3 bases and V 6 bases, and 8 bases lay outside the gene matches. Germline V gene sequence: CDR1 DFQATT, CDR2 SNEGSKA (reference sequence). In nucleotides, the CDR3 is TGCAGTGCCGAAGAGCGGGAGGGTGTCTACGAGCAGTACTTC. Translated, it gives CSAEEREGVYEQYF.

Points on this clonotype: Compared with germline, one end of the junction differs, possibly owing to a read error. The CDR3 is CASRNGTGLITEAFF. The CDR3 DNA sequence: TGTGCCAGCAGGAACGGGACAGGGTTGATCACTGAGGCTTTCTTT. The rearrangement uses TRBV6-5 and TRBJ1-1; 9 bases line up with TRBD1. The CDR3 covers 15 residues. Germline CDR1 and CDR2: MNHEY and SVGAGI.

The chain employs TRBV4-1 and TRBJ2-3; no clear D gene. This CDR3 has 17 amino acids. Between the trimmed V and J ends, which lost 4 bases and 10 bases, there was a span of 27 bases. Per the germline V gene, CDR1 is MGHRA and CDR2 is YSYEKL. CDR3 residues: CASSPHHTSGNPNAQYF. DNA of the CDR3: TGCGCCAGCAGCCCTCACCACACATCGGGCAACCCAAATGCGCAGTATTTT.

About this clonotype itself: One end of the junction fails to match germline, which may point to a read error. CDR3 DNA: TGTACCAGCAGCCCTACCGGGACAGATATCCTCTATGGCTTCACCTTC. This codes for CTSSPTGTDILYGFTF. The chain links TRBV4-2 to TRBJ1-2; 7 bases fit TRBD1. The CDR3 runs 16 residues. Germline-derived CDR1 and CDR2 are LGHNA and YNFKEQ.

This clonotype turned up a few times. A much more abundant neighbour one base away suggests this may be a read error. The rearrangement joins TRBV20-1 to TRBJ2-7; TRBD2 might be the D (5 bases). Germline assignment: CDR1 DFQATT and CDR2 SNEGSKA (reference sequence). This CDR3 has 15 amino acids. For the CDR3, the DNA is TGCAGTACTAGAGATCAACGGGCTTACTCCTACGAGCAGTACTTC. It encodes CSTRDQRAYSYEQYF.

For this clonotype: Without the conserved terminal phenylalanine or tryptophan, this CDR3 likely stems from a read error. CDR3 DNA: TGTGCCAGCAGTTTAGCCCGAGACAGAGATGAGACCCAGTACTAC. Amino acids: CASSLARDRDETQYY. The chain joins TRBV12-3 or TRBV12-4 to TRBJ2-5, with D tentatively TRBD1 (5 bases). The CDR3 is made up of 15 amino acids. Trimming stripped 0 bases from V and 5 bases from J, with 13 bases between.

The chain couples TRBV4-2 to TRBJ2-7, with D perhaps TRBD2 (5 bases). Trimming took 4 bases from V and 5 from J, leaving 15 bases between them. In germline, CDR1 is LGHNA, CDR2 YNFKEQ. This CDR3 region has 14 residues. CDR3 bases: TGTGCCAGCAGCCGAGTGGGAGTGCTCCACGAGCAGTACTTC. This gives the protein CASSRVGVLHEQYF.

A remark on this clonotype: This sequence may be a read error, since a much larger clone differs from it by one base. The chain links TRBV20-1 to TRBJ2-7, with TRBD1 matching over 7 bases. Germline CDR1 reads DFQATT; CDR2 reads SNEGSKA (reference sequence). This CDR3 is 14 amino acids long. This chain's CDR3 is CTARDMRTGYEQYF. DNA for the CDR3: TGCACTGCTAGAGATATGAGGACAGGCTACGAGCAGTACTTC.

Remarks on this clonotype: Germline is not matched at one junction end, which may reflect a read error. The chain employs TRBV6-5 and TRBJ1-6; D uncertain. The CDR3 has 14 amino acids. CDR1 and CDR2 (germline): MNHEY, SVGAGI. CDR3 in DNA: TGTGCCAGCAGTTACAGCCCCTATAATTCACCCCTCCATTTT. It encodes CASSYSPYNSPLHF.

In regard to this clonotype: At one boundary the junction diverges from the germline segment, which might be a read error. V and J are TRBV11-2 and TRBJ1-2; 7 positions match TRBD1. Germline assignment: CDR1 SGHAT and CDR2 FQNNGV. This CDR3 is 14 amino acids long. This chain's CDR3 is CASSPTGSTYGYIF. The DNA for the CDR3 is TGTGCCAGCAGCCCGACAGGGAGTACCTATGGCTATATCTTC.

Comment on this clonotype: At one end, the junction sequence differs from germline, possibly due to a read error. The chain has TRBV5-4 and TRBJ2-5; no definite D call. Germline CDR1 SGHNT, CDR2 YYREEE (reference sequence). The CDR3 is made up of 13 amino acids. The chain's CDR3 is CASSLGEEETHYF. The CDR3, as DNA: TGTGCCAGCAGCTTGGGGGAAGAAGAGACCCATTACTTC.

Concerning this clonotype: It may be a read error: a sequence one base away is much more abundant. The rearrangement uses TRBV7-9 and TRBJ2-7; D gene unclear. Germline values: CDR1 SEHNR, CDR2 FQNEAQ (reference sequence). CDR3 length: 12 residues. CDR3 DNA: TGTGTCAGCAGCTTCGATTTCGTCGAGCAGTACTTC. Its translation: CVSSFDFVEQYF.

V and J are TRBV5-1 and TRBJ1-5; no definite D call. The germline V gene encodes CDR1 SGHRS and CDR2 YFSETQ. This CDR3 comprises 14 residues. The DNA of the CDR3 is TGCCCCATCAAACCGGGTCATGGCAATCAGCCCCAGCATTTT. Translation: CPIKPGHGNQPQHF.

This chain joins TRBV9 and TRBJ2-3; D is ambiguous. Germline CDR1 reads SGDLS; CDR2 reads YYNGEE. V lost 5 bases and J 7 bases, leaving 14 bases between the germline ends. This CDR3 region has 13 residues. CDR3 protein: CASSIEVLNTQYF. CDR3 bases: TGTGCCAGCAGTATAGAGGTCCTTAATACGCAGTATTTT.

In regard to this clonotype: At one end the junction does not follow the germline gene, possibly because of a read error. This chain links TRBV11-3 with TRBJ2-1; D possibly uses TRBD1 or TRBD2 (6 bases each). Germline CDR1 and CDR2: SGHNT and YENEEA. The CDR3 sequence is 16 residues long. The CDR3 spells CASSSDPKGGSGERFF. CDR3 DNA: TGTGCCAGCAGCTCAGATCCCAAGGGGGGCAGTGGTGAGCGGTTCTTC.

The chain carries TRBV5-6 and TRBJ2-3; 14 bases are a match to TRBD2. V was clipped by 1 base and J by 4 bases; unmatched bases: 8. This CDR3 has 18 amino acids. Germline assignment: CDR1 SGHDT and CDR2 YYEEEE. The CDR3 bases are TGTGCCAGCAGCTTGATAGGGACTAGCGGGGGCAGCGCAGATACGCAGTATTTT. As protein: CASSLIGTSGGSADTQYF. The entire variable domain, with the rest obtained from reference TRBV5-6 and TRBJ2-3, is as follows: DAGVTQSPTHLIKTRGQQVTLRCSPKSGHDTVSWYQQALGQGPQFIFQYYEEEERQRGNFPDRFSGHQFPNYSSELNVNALLLGDSALYLCASSLIGTSGGSADTQYFGPGTRLTVL.

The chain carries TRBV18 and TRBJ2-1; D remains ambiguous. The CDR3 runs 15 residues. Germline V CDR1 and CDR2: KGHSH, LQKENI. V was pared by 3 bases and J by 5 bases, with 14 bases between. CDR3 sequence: CASSPPNDGNNEQFF. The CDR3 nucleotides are TGTGCCAGCTCACCCCCGAATGACGGAAACAATGAGCAGTTCTTC.

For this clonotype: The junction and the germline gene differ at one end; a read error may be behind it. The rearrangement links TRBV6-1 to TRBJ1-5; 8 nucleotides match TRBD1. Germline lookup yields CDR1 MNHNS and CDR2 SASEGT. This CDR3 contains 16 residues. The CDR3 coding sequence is TGTGCCGGCAGTGAGGGGGCCCGACAGGGGCCTCAGCCCCAGCATTTT. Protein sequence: CAGSEGARQGPQPQHF.

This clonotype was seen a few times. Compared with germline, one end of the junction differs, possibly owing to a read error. This chain's CDR3 is CASSQDSAGAEYNERFF. Written as DNA, the CDR3 is TGCGCCAGTAGTCAAGACTCAGCGGGAGCTGAATACAATGAGCGGTTCTTC. The chain uses TRBV4-3 and TRBJ2-1, with TRBD2 matching 8 bases. Looked up from germline, CDR1 is LGHNA and CDR2 is YSLEER. This CDR3 has 17 amino acids.

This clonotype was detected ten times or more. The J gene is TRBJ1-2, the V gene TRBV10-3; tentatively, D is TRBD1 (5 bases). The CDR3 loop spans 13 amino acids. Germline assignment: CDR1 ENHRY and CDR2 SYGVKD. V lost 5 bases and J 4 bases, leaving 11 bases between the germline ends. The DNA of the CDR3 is TGTGCCATCAGTTCGGACATGGGCTATGGCTACACCTTC. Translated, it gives CAISSDMGYGYTF.

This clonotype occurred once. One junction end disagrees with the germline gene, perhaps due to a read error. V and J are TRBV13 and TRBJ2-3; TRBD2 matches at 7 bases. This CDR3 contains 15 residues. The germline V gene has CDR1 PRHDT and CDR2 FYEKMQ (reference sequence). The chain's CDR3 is CPSSLGRDYGDTQYF. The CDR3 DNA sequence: TGTCCCAGCAGCTTAGGCCGGGACTACGGGGATACGCAATATTTT.

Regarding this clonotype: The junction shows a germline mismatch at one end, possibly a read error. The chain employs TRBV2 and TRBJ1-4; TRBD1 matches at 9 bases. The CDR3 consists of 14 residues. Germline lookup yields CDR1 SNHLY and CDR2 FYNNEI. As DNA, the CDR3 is TGTACCAGCAGTTTGGGACAGGGAAAGGGAAAACTGTTTTTT. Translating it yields CTSSLGQGKGKLFF.

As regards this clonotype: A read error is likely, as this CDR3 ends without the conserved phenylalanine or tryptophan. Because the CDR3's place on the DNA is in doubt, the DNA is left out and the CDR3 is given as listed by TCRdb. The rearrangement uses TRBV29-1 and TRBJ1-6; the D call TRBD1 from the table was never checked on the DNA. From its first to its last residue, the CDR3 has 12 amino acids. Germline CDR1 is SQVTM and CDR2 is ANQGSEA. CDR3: CSVVGGRSPLQL.

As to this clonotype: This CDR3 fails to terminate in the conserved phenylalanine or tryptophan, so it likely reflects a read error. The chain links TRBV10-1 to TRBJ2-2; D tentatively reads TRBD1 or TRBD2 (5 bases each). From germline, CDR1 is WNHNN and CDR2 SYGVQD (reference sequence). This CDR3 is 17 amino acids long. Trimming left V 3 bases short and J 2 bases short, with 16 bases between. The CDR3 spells CASSDGSGTINTGELFV. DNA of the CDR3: TGCGCCAGCAGTGATGGCAGTGGGACGATAAACACCGGGGAGCTGTTTGTT.

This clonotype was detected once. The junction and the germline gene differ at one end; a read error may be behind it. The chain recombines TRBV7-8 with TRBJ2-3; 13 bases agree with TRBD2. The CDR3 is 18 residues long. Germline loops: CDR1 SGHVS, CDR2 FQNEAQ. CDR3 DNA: TGTGCCAGCAGCCTACGGACTAGCGGGAGTACCAGCACAGATATGCAGTATTTT. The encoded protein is CASSLRTSGSTSTDMQYF.

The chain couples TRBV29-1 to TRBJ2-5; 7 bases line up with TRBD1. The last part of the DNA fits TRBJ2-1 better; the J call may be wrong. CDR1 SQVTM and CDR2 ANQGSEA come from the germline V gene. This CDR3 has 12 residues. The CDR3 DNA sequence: TGCGGAGTTGAGGCAGGGGGAGAGACCCAGTTCTTC. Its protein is CGVEAGGETQFF.

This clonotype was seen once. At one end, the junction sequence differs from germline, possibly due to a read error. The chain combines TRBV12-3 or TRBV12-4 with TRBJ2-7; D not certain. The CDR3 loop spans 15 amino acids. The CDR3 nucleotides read TGTGCCAGCAGTCACGGATGGGGAAGGATCTACGAACAGTACTTC. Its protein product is CASSHGWGRIYEQYF.